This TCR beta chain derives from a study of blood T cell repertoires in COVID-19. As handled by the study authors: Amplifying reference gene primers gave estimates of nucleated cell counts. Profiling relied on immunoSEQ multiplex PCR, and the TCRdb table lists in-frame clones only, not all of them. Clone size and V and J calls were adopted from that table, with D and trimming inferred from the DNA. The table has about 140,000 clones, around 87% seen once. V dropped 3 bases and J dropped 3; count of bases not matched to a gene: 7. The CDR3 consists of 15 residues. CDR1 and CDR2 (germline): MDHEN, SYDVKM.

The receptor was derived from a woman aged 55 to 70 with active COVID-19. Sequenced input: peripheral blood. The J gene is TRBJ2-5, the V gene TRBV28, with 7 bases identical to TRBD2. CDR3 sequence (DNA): TGTGCCAGCAGTTTGGCTAGCGGAGGGGAAGAGACCCAGTACTTC. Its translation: CASSLASGGEETQYF. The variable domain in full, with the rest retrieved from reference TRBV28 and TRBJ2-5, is DVKVTQSSRYLVKRTGEKVFLECVQDMDHENMFWYRQDPGLGLRLIYFSYDVKMKEKGDIPEGYSVSREKKERFSLILESASTNQTSMYLCASSLASGGEETQYFGPGTRLLVL.